This is a list of T cell receptor beta chains from one sample in a study of graft-versus-host responses after intestinal transplantation. Data came from immunoSEQ multiplex PCR; TCRdb stores just in-frame clones and leaves some out. The sample contains under 100,000 clones, about 90% of which appear only once. For these TCRs, the target antigens are not known. Specimen: unstimulated CD8+ T cells sorted from spleen or lymph node cells, collected before transplant. The receptors were gathered from a human donor who was the organ donor for an intestinal transplant. CDR3s include the opening cysteine and the closing phenylalanine or tryptophan. D genes are given only for firm matches. The size entry is marked missing in some rows and otherwise reads once, few, many or a size class.

d_call j_call v_call clone_size cdr3_aa cdr3_nt
- TRBJ1-2 TRBV19 once CASRGGQTNYGYTF TGTGCCAGTAGAGGTGGACAAACTAACTATGGCTACACCTTC
- TRBJ2-7 TRBV7-6 once CASSTYHDQPSSYEQYF TGTGCCAGCAGCACCTACCACGACCAACCTAGCTCCTACGAGCAGTACTTC
- TRBJ2-5 TRBV30 - CAWSVGGTQYF TGTGCCTGGAGTGTCGGTGGGACCCAGTACTTC
- TRBJ1-1 TRBV5-1 - CASSLGLNTEAFF TGCGCCAGCAGCTTGGGGCTGAACACTGAAGCTTTCTTT
- TRBJ2-7 TRBV4-1 - CASSQAADYEQYF TGCGCCAGCAGCCAAGCCGCGGACTACGAGCAGTACTTC
- TRBJ1-5 TRBV4-1 - CASSPLLLLQGYQPQHF TGCGCCAGCAGCCCCTTGCTGTTGCTACAGGGCTATCAGCCCCAGCATTTT
TRBD1 TRBJ2-2 TRBV6-5 few CASRQGVVTGELFF TGTGCCAGCCGACAGGGAGTAGTCACCGGGGAGCTGTTTTTT
- TRBJ1-3 TRBV27 - CASSSPSSGNTIYF TGTGCCAGCAGTTCCCCCAGCTCTGGAAACACCATATATTTT
- TRBJ1-1 TRBV7-9 - CASSPGQGGNTEAFF TGTGCCAGCAGCCCCGGGCAGGGAGGAAACACTGAAGCTTTCTTT
- TRBJ2-6 TRBV11-2 - CASSPQPNSGANVLTF TGTGCCAGCAGCCCACAGCCAAACTCTGGGGCCAACGTCCTGACTTTC
TRBD2 TRBJ2-1 TRBV11-2 - CASSLVRGVSYNEQFF TGTGCCAGCAGCTTAGTTCGGGGGGTATCCTACAATGAGCAGTTCTTC
- TRBJ2-2 TRBV9 - CASSVGLEGARTGELFF TGTGCCAGCAGCGTAGGTTTGGAGGGGGCGCGAACCGGGGAGCTGTTTTTT
TRBD1 TRBJ1-1 TRBV19 - CASSRQGITEAFF TGTGCCAGTAGCAGACAGGGGATCACTGAAGCTTTCTTT
- TRBJ2-1 TRBV6-5 - CASGGNNEQFF TGTGCCAGCGGGGGCAACAATGAGCAGTTCTTC
TRBD1 TRBJ2-7 TRBV13 - CASSLRGQNYEQYF TGTGCCAGCAGCTTAAGGGGACAGAACTACGAGCAGTACTTC
- TRBJ1-4 TRBV28 few CASGGYNEKLFF TGTGCCAGCGGCGGTTATAATGAAAAACTGTTTTTT
- TRBJ1-6 TRBV27 - CATSVGRRDSPLHF TGTGCCACCTCCGTCGGGAGGCGCGATTCACCCCTCCACTTT
- TRBJ2-1 TRBV11-1 - CASSRGGLTEQFF TGTGCCAGCAGCCGAGGCGGGCTCACCGAGCAGTTCTTC
TRBD2 TRBJ2-2 TRBV9 - CASSHASGGASAGELFF TGTGCCAGCAGCCACGCTAGCGGGGGGGCATCCGCCGGGGAGCTGTTTTTT
- TRBJ1-5 TRBV28 - CASSLTGDQPQHF TGTGCCAGCAGTTTAACCGGGGATCAGCCCCAGCATTTT
TRBD1 TRBJ1-1 TRBV7-9 - CASSFRGTPNTEAFF TGTGCCAGCAGCTTCAGGGGGACACCGAACACTGAAGCTTTCTTT
TRBD1 TRBJ2-2 TRBV4-1 - CASSLGTGSGELFF TGCGCCAGCAGCCTCGGGACAGGGTCTGGGGAGCTGTTTTTT
- TRBJ1-6 TRBV7-6 - CASSFTVYHSPLHF TGTGCCAGCAGCTTCACAGTGTACCATTCACCCCTCCACTTT
TRBD2 TRBJ2-1 TRBV6-5 - CASSGLAGYNEQFF TGTGCCAGCAGCGGTCTAGCGGGGTACAATGAGCAGTTCTTC
- TRBJ1-1 TRBV11-2 - CASSSSVGGYNTEAFF TGTGCCAGCAGCTCCTCCGTAGGCGGGTATAACACTGAAGCTTTCTTT
TRBD1 TRBJ1-5 TRBV5-3 - CARSYDRVGPQHF TGTGCCAGAAGCTACGACAGGGTCGGGCCCCAGCATTTT
TRBD2 TRBJ2-3 TRBV19 - CASSWASGGTDTQYF TGTGCCAGTAGTTGGGCTAGCGGAGGCACAGATACGCAGTATTTT
- TRBJ2-1 TRBV7-6 - CASSLEAYNEQFF TGTGCCAGCAGCTTGGAGGCCTACAATGAGCAGTTCTTC
- TRBJ1-6 TRBV2 - CASIHRANSPLHF TGTGCCAGCATTCACAGGGCCAATTCACCCCTCCACTTT
- TRBJ1-2 TRBV30 - CASQVPDSYGYTF TGTGCCTCTCAAGTCCCGGACAGCTATGGCTACACCTTC
- TRBJ1-2 TRBV4-1 - CASSQDVPGGFDYGYTF TGCGCCAGCAGCCAAGACGTTCCGGGAGGGTTTGATTATGGCTACACCTTC
TRBD2 TRBJ2-1 TRBV28 - CASSLLVALAGASYNEQFF TGTGCCAGCAGTTTATTGGTCGCGCTAGCGGGGGCCTCCTACAATGAGCAGTTCTTC
- TRBJ2-7 TRBV9 - CASSAEGRDFYEQYF TGTGCCAGCAGCGCCGAAGGACGGGATTTCTACGAGCAGTACTTC
- TRBJ2-7 TRBV27 - CASRSWYEQYF TGTGCCAGCAGGAGTTGGTACGAGCAGTACTTC
- TRBJ1-1 TRBV5-1 - CASRGFTKAFF TGCGCCAGTAGGGGGTTCACGAAAGCTTTCTTT
TRBD2 TRBJ2-1 TRBV7-9 - CASSPPSGNSYNEQFF TGTGCCAGCAGCCCCCCTAGCGGGAACTCCTACAATGAGCAGTTCTTC
TRBD1 TRBJ1-2 TRBV19 few CASSIGRGDGYTF TGTGCCAGTAGTATAGGCAGGGGGGATGGCTACACCTTC
- TRBJ1-4 TRBV4-3 - CASSQEGGRWNEKLFF TGCGCCAGCAGCCAAGAAGGGGGACGGTGGAATGAAAAACTGTTTTTT
TRBD1 TRBJ2-7 TRBV4-1 - CASSQVRVTGTGAYEQYF TGCGCCAGCAGCCAAGTCCGAGTCACCGGGACAGGAGCCTACGAGCAGTACTTC
- TRBJ1-2 TRBV29-1 - CSVEEAGENYGYTF TGCAGCGTTGAAGAGGCGGGGGAGAACTATGGCTACACCTTC
- TRBJ1-1 TRBV19 few CASSSGPLPEAFF TGTGCCAGTAGTTCAGGGCCGCTACCTGAAGCTTTCTTT
- TRBJ2-7 TRBV25-1 - CASRGEEGLYEQYF TGTGCCAGCAGGGGAGAGGAGGGGCTCTACGAGCAGTACTTC
- TRBJ1-4 TRBV6-6 few CASSYQVRGGDEKLFF TGTGCCAGCAGTTACCAGGTGCGGGGTGGGGATGAAAAACTGTTTTTT
- TRBJ1-2 TRBV5-1 - CASSLGVYGYTF TGCGCCAGCAGCTTGGGCGTCTATGGCTACACCTTC
TRBD2 TRBJ2-3 TRBV7-3 - CASSLGPTSGGLTDTQYF TGTGCCAGCAGCTTGGGTCCGACTAGCGGGGGACTCACAGATACGCAGTATTTT